Shown below are 24 T cell receptor beta chains from a single sample sequenced in a study of T cell responses to AZD1222 COVID-19 vaccine (dated by TCRdb to about 2021). Taken with the paper, the label for time point translates to: about 28 days (+/-7) after the second vaccine dose. To prepare the library, the immunoSEQ multiplex PCR assay was applied. Not all clones reach the TCRdb copy of this immuneACCESS table, which keeps in-frame sequences only. Checked studies attribute under half of the gap to unresolved V genes and leave the rest unexplained. In this sample the table shows about 200,000 clones, roughly 92% of which occur a single time. The ten most abundant clones make up approximately 1% of the sample. The sample here was peripheral blood, taken 28 days after the second AZD1222 dose. The receptors were gathered from an adult who received the AZD1222 COVID-19 vaccine.

This chain joins TRBV2 and TRBJ1-1; the D gene is possibly TRBD1 (5 bases). Looked up from germline, CDR1 is SNHLY and CDR2 is FYNNEI. V lost 5 bases and J lost 5, with 18 bases in between. The CDR3 runs to 15 residues. The CDR3 loop is CASSKARDLWTEAFF. In DNA, the CDR3 is TGTGCCAGCAGTAAGGCCAGGGACTTGTGGACTGAAGCTTTCTTT.

The genes are TRBV6-5 and TRBJ1-1; D is unresolved. This CDR3 spans 14 amino acids. The germline CDR1 and CDR2 sequences are MNHEY and SVGAGI. V was trimmed by 0 bases and J by 4 bases, leaving 9 bases between them. CDR3 nucleotide sequence: TGTGCCAGCAGTTACTCGATAGGGTCCACTGAAGCTTTCTTT. It translates to CASSYSIGSTEAFF.

The V call is TRBV10-3, the J call TRBJ1-1; 8 nucleotides agree with TRBD1. V lost 3 bases, J lost 0 bases, and 3 bases stayed unmatched. This CDR3 contains 15 residues. Germline V gives CDR1 ENHRY, CDR2 SYGVKD. The CDR3 sequence: CAISDRGRMNTEAFF. The CDR3 coding sequence is TGTGCCATCAGTGACAGGGGGCGTATGAACACTGAAGCTTTCTTT.

The chain links TRBV24-1 to TRBJ2-1; 11 positions match TRBD1. CDR1 KGHDR and CDR2 SFDVKD come from the germline V gene. This CDR3 is built from 15 residues. V shed 7 bases, J shed 7 bases, and the junction held 8 bases outside the gene matches. Written as DNA, the CDR3 is TGTGCCACCAGCTCACCGGGACAGGGGGATAATGAGCAGTTCTTC. Encoded protein: CATSSPGQGDNEQFF.

This chain links TRBV11-2 with TRBJ2-2; D is uncertain. V was shortened by 0 bases and J by 5 bases, with 13 bases between the two germline ends. Germline V gene data show CDR1 as SGHAT and CDR2 as FQNNGV. The CDR3 length is 16 residues. The CDR3 is CASSLEFFGFTGELFF. CDR3 coding DNA: TGTGCCAGCAGCTTAGAATTTTTTGGGTTTACCGGGGAGCTGTTTTTT.

The V call is TRBV5-1, the J call TRBJ1-4, with D perhaps matching TRBD1 (5 bases). This CDR3 is 16 amino acids long. CDR1 and CDR2 (germline): SGHRS, YFSETQ. Trimming shortened V by 1 base and J by 3 bases, and 13 bases separated the two germline ends. The CDR3 nucleotides are TGCGCCAGCAGCTTGTTAGGGGTCCTGTCTAATGAAAAACTGTTTTTT. It yields the protein CASSLLGVLSNEKLFF. Drawing the rest from reference TRBV5-1 and TRBJ1-4, the complete variable domain is KAGVTQTPRYLIKTRGQQVTLSCSPISGHRSVSWYQQTPGQGLQFLFEYFSETQRNKGNFPGRFSGRQFSNSRSEMNVSTLELGDSALYLCASSLLGVLSNEKLFFGSGTQLSVL.

J is TRBJ2-1 and V is TRBV2, with D possibly matching TRBD2 (6 bases). Germline CDR1 reads SNHLY; CDR2 reads FYNNEI. CDR3 length: 14 residues. V was trimmed by 8 bases and J by 5 bases, leaving 16 bases between them. The chain's CDR3 is CASLSAGYDNEQFF. In DNA, the CDR3 is TGTGCCAGCCTTAGCGCGGGGTACGACAATGAGCAGTTCTTC.

The chain is built from TRBV12-3 or TRBV12-4 and TRBJ2-2; no clear D gene. CDR3 length: 12 residues. The V and J ends lost 3 bases and 6 bases respectively, with 5 bases between them. In nucleotides, the CDR3 is TGTGCCAGCAGTTTTTTCCCCGGGGAGCTGTTTTTT. Residues: CASSFFPGELFF.

CDR3 sequence (DNA): TGTGCCAGTAGTGGGGACAGGGTAGGCAATCAGCCCCAGCATTTT. It encodes CASSGDRVGNQPQHF. The V gene is TRBV19, the J gene TRBJ1-5; 9 nucleotides align to TRBD1. CDR1 and CDR2 from the germline V gene are LNHDA and SQIVND (reference sequence). The CDR3 is 15 amino acids. Germline trimming cut 5 bases from V and 2 bases from J; bases unmatched to any gene: 4.

This chain joins TRBV6-5 and TRBJ1-4, with D tentatively TRBD1 (6 bases). Per the germline V gene, CDR1 is MNHEY and CDR2 is SVGAGI. V lost 3 bases, J lost 8 bases, and 10 bases lay in between. The CDR3 loop spans 13 amino acids. The chain's CDR3 is CASSYYGTEKLFF. The CDR3 DNA sequence: TGTGCCAGCAGTTATTACGGGACAGAAAAACTGTTTTTT.

This sequence joins TRBV5-1 and TRBJ2-7; 10 bases map to TRBD2. V was clipped by 0 bases and J by 7 bases; unmatched bases: 7. CDR1 and CDR2 (germline): SGHRS, YFSETQ. The CDR3 sequence is 15 residues long. The CDR3 bases are TGCGCCAGCAGCTTGGAAGGGCTAGCGGGGGTAGAGCAGTACTTC. The encoded protein is CASSLEGLAGVEQYF.

The V call is TRBV1, the J call TRBJ2-5; TRBD2, the table's D call, was not compared with the DNA. TRBV1 has pseudogene status. The CDR3 consists of 16 residues. The CDR3 coding sequence is TGCACCAGCAGCCAAACACCGGGACTAGCACCAGAGACCCAGTACTTC. This translates into CTSSQTPGLAPETQYF.

V gene TRBV3-1 (or the pseudogene TRBV3-2) combines with J gene TRBJ1-4, with D uncertain. Germline-derived CDR1 and CDR2 are LGHDT and YNNKEL (reference sequence). V was shortened by 0 bases and J by 7 bases, with 6 bases between the two germline ends. The CDR3 is 13 residues long. CDR3 DNA sequence: TGTGCCAGCAGCCAAGATGGGATTGAAAAACTGTTTTTT. The encoded protein is CASSQDGIEKLFF.

V usage is TRBV9 and J usage is TRBJ2-3; D tentatively fits TRBD1 or TRBD2 (7 bases each). With 0 bases removed from V and 0 bases from J, the gap between germline ends came to 14 bases. The CDR3 runs to 17 residues. Germline V gene lookup returns CDR1 SGDLS and CDR2 YYNGEE. CDR3 nucleotides: TGTGCCAGCAGCGTAGCTAGGGGGCGGGGGAGCACAGATACGCAGTATTTT. Its translation is CASSVARGRGSTDTQYF.

The V gene is TRBV10-3, the J gene TRBJ1-3; D is uncertain. The CDR3 runs 13 residues. Germline CDR1 ENHRY, CDR2 SYGVKD. Trimming took off 3 bases at V and 3 bases at J, with 6 bases between the two ends. The DNA of the CDR3 is TGTGCCATCAGTGAAGGTGGTGGAAACACCATATATTTT. Translated, it gives CAISEGGGNTIYF.

The V call is TRBV7-6, the J call TRBJ2-7; unclear D gene. There are 14 residues in the CDR3. V lost 1 base and J lost 1, with 8 bases in between. Germline V gene sequence: CDR1 SGHVS, CDR2 FNYEAQ. The CDR3 DNA is TGTGCCAGCAGCTTAGTGCGGAAATCCTACGAGCAGTACTTC. Protein product: CASSLVRKSYEQYF.

The genes are TRBV6-5 and TRBJ1-2, with 12 bases that match TRBD1. CDR3 length: 16 amino acids. V lost 2 bases to trimming and J lost 7 bases; unmatched junction nucleotides: 8. Germline V gene lookup returns CDR1 MNHEY and CDR2 SVGAGI. The CDR3 is CASSYDSGQGAGGYTF. The CDR3 coding sequence is TGTGCCAGCAGTTACGATTCGGGACAGGGGGCTGGTGGCTACACCTTC.

CDR3 nucleotides: TGTGCCACCACCCAAACAGGGGCAGGCTACACCTTC. This sequence encodes CATTQTGAGYTF. The chain couples TRBV19 to TRBJ1-2; 7 nucleotides match TRBD1. V dropped 10 bases and J dropped 8; count of bases not matched to a gene: 10. CDR1 and CDR2 (germline): LNHDA, SQIVND (reference sequence). The CDR3 contains 12 residues.

The gene calls are TRBV5-4 and TRBJ2-7; TRBD2 matches 7 bases. This CDR3 has 14 amino acids. V dropped 4 bases and J dropped 3; count of bases not matched to a gene: 7. Per germline, CDR1 SGHNT and CDR2 YYREEE (reference sequence). The CDR3, as DNA: TGTGCCAGCAGCCTCGCGGGGGACCACTACGAGCAGTACTTC. Amino acids: CASSLAGDHYEQYF.

This clone was seen only once. CDR3 in amino acids: CASSRGGALTEQYF. Written as DNA, the CDR3 is TGTGCCAGCAGTCGCGGGGGGGCTTTGACCGAGCAGTACTTC. The V gene is TRBV9, the J gene TRBJ2-7; 9 nucleotides match TRBD2. This CDR3 has 14 residues. In germline, CDR1 is SGDLS, CDR2 YYNGEE. V lost 5 bases to trimming and J lost 6 bases; unmatched junction nucleotides: 9.

The chain has TRBV6-5 and TRBJ1-6; no definite D call. Germline CDR1 reads MNHEY; CDR2 reads SVGAGI. Trimming left V 5 bases short and J 7 bases short, with 6 bases between. The CDR3 extends over 12 amino acids. The CDR3 sequence is CASSLRNSPLHF. The CDR3 DNA reads TGTGCCAGCAGTCTGAGAAATTCACCCCTCCACTTT.

The chain carries TRBV5-1 and TRBJ2-7; D not certain. CDR1 SGHRS and CDR2 YFSETQ come from the germline V gene. The ends were cut back, 1 base at V and 2 bases at J, with 10 bases in the middle. The CDR3 loop spans 14 amino acids. CDR3 sequence: CASSLLVRAYEQYF. The CDR3 bases are TGCGCCAGCAGCTTGTTAGTCAGAGCCTACGAGCAGTACTTC. Based on the CDR3 plus reference TRBV5-1 and TRBJ2-7, the full variable domain is KAGVTQTPRYLIKTRGQQVTLSCSPISGHRSVSWYQQTPGQGLQFLFEYFSETQRNKGNFPGRFSGRQFSNSRSEMNVSTLELGDSALYLCASSLLVRAYEQYFGPGTRLTVT.

This chain joins TRBV5-4 and TRBJ2-2; D gene uncertain. V dropped 0 bases and J dropped 3 bases, with 12 bases sitting between them. Germline assignment: CDR1 SGHNT and CDR2 YYREEE (reference sequence). The CDR3 has 16 residues. The CDR3 region has the DNA TGTGCCAGCAGCTTGGGCCGTGGGTCATACACCGGGGAGCTGTTTTTT. Its protein is CASSLGRGSYTGELFF.

This chain links TRBV5-1 with TRBJ1-3, with TRBD1 as a possible D gene (6 bases). V lost 5 bases and J lost 0, with 12 bases in between. CDR3 length equals 15 residues. CDR1 and CDR2 (germline): SGHRS, YFSETQ. The CDR3 DNA sequence: TGCGCCAGCAGATTGACAGGCACCTCTGGAAACACCATATATTTT. It yields the protein CASRLTGTSGNTIYF.